Listed here are 18 T cell receptor beta chains from one sample, sequenced in a study of control samples from healthy donors and cancer patients. Using immunoSEQ multiplex PCR, the repertoire was profiled, and TCRdb retains in-frame clones only, with some absent. This sample has approximately 70,000 clones; 75% to 85% occur once, and the top ten carry about a sixth. Sequencing was carried out using blood. Source of these receptors: a man between 60 and 75 years old in good health.

The chain employs TRBV7-9 and TRBJ1-5; no firm D call. Trimming cost V 0 bases and J 2 bases, with 5 bases left between them. The CDR3 extends over 14 amino acids. Germline CDR1 reads SEHNR; CDR2 reads FQNEAQ (reference sequence). The CDR3 DNA reads as TGTGCCAGCAGCTTAGCGAATGGCAATCAGCCCCAGCATTTT. Its protein product is CASSLANGNQPQHF. The full variable domain, with the rest looked up from reference TRBV7-9 and TRBJ1-5, is DTGVSQNPRHKITKRGQNVTFRCDPISEHNRLYWYRQTLGQGPEFLTYFQNEAQLEKSRLLSDRFSAERPKGSFSTLEIQRTEQGDSAMYLCASSLANGNQPQHFGDGTRLSIL.

This sequence joins TRBV5-1 and TRBJ2-7, with 7 bases matching TRBD1. The trim removed 4 bases at V and 4 bases at J, leaving 2 bases unmatched. The CDR3 spans 12 residues. Germline V gene sequence: CDR1 SGHRS, CDR2 YFSETQ. CDR3 sequence (DNA): TGCGCCAGCAGCATACAGGGGTACGAGCAGTACTTC. It codes for CASSIQGYEQYF.

The chain carries TRBV6-2 or TRBV6-3 and TRBJ2-4; D remains ambiguous. This CDR3 spans 15 amino acids. Deletions cut 4 bases from V and 5 bases from J, with 15 bases between. Germline V gives CDR1 MNHEY, CDR2 SVGEGT. CDR3 DNA: TGTGCCAGCAGTTCTTCCGGCCTTGGCCAAAACATTCAGTACTTC. Amino acids: CASSSSGLGQNIQYF.

The genes are TRBV5-1 and TRBJ2-3; TRBD2 agrees at 12 bases. This CDR3 comprises 18 residues. Germline assignment: CDR1 SGHRS and CDR2 YFSETQ. With 1 base clipped from V and 0 bases from J, the junction kept 6 bases outside the gene matches. The CDR3 DNA reads TGCGCCAGCAGCTTGTTGGTACTAGCGGGAGGAAGCACAGATACGCAGTATTTT. Amino acid sequence: CASSLLVLAGGSTDTQYF.

The chain has TRBV5-1 and TRBJ1-2; D may be TRBD1 (6 bases). Trimming stripped 5 bases from V and 6 bases from J, with 20 bases between. CDR3 length equals 15 residues. The V gene's germline CDR1 is SGHRS and CDR2 YFSETQ. CDR3 sequence (DNA): TGCGCCAGCAGACAGGCGACAGGCCTTGGGGATGGCTACACCTTC. The encoded protein is CASRQATGLGDGYTF.

The rearrangement joins TRBV2 to TRBJ2-7; D gene ambiguous. The CDR3 contains 12 residues. V lost 4 bases to trimming and J lost 5 bases, with 9 bases between them. Germline CDR1 is SNHLY and CDR2 is FYNNEI. The DNA for the CDR3 is TGTGCCAGCAGTGCGTTGCCTGACGAGCAGTACTTC. It yields the protein CASSALPDEQYF.

This rearrangement joins TRBV11-2 to TRBJ2-1; TRBD2 matches 7 bases. The CDR3 sequence is 16 residues long. J lost 0 bases, V lost 0 bases, and 2 bases had no gene match. Germline V gene lookup returns CDR1 SGHAT and CDR2 FQNNGV. The CDR3 nucleotides are TGTGCCAGCAGCTTAGAAGCGGGAAGCTCCTACAATGAGCAGTTCTTC. Its protein product is CASSLEAGSSYNEQFF.

Here the CDR3 reads CAWSAGGGANVLTF. The DNA for the CDR3 is TGTGCCTGGAGTGCAGGGGGTGGGGCCAACGTCCTGACTTTC. The V call is TRBV30, the J call TRBJ2-6, with 7 bases lining up with TRBD1. Unmatched junction bases numbered 0, after V lost 1 base and J lost 3 bases. Per the germline V gene, CDR1 is GTSNPN and CDR2 is SVGIG (reference sequence). The CDR3 loop spans 14 amino acids.

This clone has more than one count but fewer than ten. This chain connects TRBV7-8 to TRBJ1-2; the D gene is possibly TRBD1 (6 bases). Trimming cost V 0 bases and J 7 bases, with 15 bases left between them. Germline CDR1 and CDR2: SGHVS and FQNEAQ. The CDR3 totals 15 residues. Written as DNA, the CDR3 is TGTGCCAGCAGCTTAGCTCCAACAACCAGGGGTGGCTACACCTTC. Translation: CASSLAPTTRGGYTF.

This rearrangement joins TRBV5-1 to TRBJ2-7; D call uncertain. V dropped 2 bases and J dropped 0 bases, with 9 bases sitting between them. CDR3 size: 14 residues. Germline V gene sequence: CDR1 SGHRS, CDR2 YFSETQ. Written as DNA, the CDR3 is TGCGCCAGCAGCTTTACGGAAGCCTCCTACGAGCAGTACTTC. Protein product: CASSFTEASYEQYF. The variable domain in full, with the rest retrieved from reference TRBV5-1 and TRBJ2-7, is KAGVTQTPRYLIKTRGQQVTLSCSPISGHRSVSWYQQTPGQGLQFLFEYFSETQRNKGNFPGRFSGRQFSNSRSEMNVSTLELGDSALYLCASSFTEASYEQYFGPGTRLTVT.

This chain connects TRBV18 to TRBJ2-1, with 10 bases aligning to TRBD2. The CDR3 runs to 15 residues. The J segment lost 4 bases and the V segment lost 8 bases, leaving 8 bases of the junction unmatched. Germline lookup yields CDR1 KGHSH and CDR2 LQKENI. CDR3 loop: CASREREGRYNEQFF. The CDR3, as DNA: TGTGCCAGCCGAGAGCGGGAGGGCCGATACAATGAGCAGTTCTTC.

The V and J genes are TRBV2 and TRBJ2-1, with TRBD2 identical over 12 bases. V was clipped by 7 bases and J by 5 bases; unmatched bases: 6. The CDR3 runs to 15 residues. The germline CDR1 and CDR2 sequences are SNHLY and FYNNEI. The CDR3 reads CASTRTSGTHNEQFF. The CDR3 nucleotides read TGTGCCAGCACCCGGACTAGCGGGACTCACAATGAGCAGTTCTTC. Based on the CDR3 plus reference TRBV2 and TRBJ2-1, the full variable domain is EPEVTQTPSHQVTQMGQEVILRCVPISNHLYFYWYRQILGQKVEFLVSFYNNEISEKSEIFDDQFSVERPDGSNFTLKIRSTKLEDSAMYFCASTRTSGTHNEQFFGPGTRLTVL.

The chain uses TRBV29-1 and TRBJ2-2; 15 bases are shared with TRBD2. The CDR3 totals 22 residues. Germline assignment: CDR1 SQVTM and CDR2 ANQGSEA. The V gene end was trimmed by 3 bases and the J gene end by 0 bases; junction bases not matched to a gene: 17. CDR3 nucleotide sequence: TGCAGCGTTGAGAGCACCGTCCACGGACTAGCGGGAGGGCGCCCGAACACCGGGGAGCTGTTTTTT. Protein: CSVESTVHGLAGGRPNTGELFF.

This clone was recorded once. This chain joins TRBV28 and TRBJ2-6; D is possibly TRBD2 (6 bases). The CDR3 loop spans 15 amino acids. The V and J ends lost 2 bases and 2 bases respectively, with 7 bases between them. The germline V gene encodes CDR1 MDHEN and CDR2 SYDVKM. CDR3 nucleotides: TGTGCCAGCAGTTTAGCGGGGACTGGGGCCAACGTCCTGACTTTC. It yields the protein CASSLAGTGANVLTF.

The chain is built from TRBV18 and TRBJ2-5; no definite D call. The length of the CDR3 is 12 residues. In germline, CDR1 is KGHSH, CDR2 LQKENI. The ends were cut back, 4 bases at V and 1 base at J, with 4 bases in the middle. CDR3 sequence (DNA): TGTGCCAGCTCACGGGGCCAAGAGACCCAGTACTTC. As protein: CASSRGQETQYF.

This clone has just a few counts. V usage is TRBV6-1 and J usage is TRBJ2-7, with D possibly TRBD2 on 7 matching bases. CDR3 length equals 14 residues. The germline V gene has CDR1 MNHNS and CDR2 SASEGT. The germline V and J ends were trimmed by 1 base and 2 bases, with 9 bases remaining between them. As DNA, the CDR3 is TGTGCCAGCAGTGAAGAAGGGGGGGCCTACGAGCAGTACTTC. The encoded protein is CASSEEGGAYEQYF.

This sequence joins TRBV7-2 and TRBJ2-2; D gene uncertain. The CDR3 extends over 15 amino acids. V lost 3 bases to trimming and J lost 0 bases, with 8 bases between them. Germline CDR1 SGHTA, CDR2 FQGNSA. The CDR3 is CASSLNQANTGELFF. CDR3 sequence (DNA): TGTGCCAGCAGCTTGAACCAGGCGAACACCGGGGAGCTGTTTTTT.

This chain connects TRBV6-6 to TRBJ2-3; D not certain. Per germline, CDR1 MNHNY and CDR2 SVGAGI (reference sequence). V was shortened by 3 bases and J by 5 bases, with 9 bases between the two germline ends. The CDR3 totals 13 residues. CDR3: CASSYGQRDTQYF. For the CDR3, the DNA is TGTGCCAGCAGTTATGGGCAAAGAGATACGCAGTATTTT.